This T cell receptor beta chain was sequenced for a study of blood T cells in healthy people across ages. In the study overall: There was about one barcoded beta molecule captured by template switching per two T cells.

Study results and limitations: Naive CD4+ cells and diversity were both higher in long-lived donors than in aged donors.

In regard to this clonotype: The antigen is not known.

Primers used in a second PCR of about 6 to 11 cycles were a sample-barcoded 5' primer and a J-beta primer mix. MiXCR, run by TCRdb on the 5' RACE reads, gives a single entry per CDR3 protein. The table lists approximately 1.5 million distinct CDR3 sequences, roughly 43% of them singletons. Germline V CDR1 and CDR2: LGHNT, FRNRAP. This CDR3 has 14 residues. J was trimmed by 5 bases and V by 4 bases; bases with no gene match: 4. The origin of this receptor is a woman under 30 in good health. The rearrangement uses TRBV12-5 and TRBJ1-5; 8 bases agree with TRBD1. What was sequenced was blood. In nucleotides, the CDR3 is TGTGCTAGTGGTTCCTCACAGGGGGATCAGCCCCAGCATTTT. Its protein is CASGSSQGDQPQHF.